The rows below give T cell receptor beta chains drawn from one sample of a study of PD-L1 blockade in urothelial cancer. TCRdb's table, derived via immunoSEQ multiplex PCR, lists solely in-frame clones and lacks some. This repertoire shows about 32,000 clones, 87% found once; its top ten account for roughly 3.8%. The sequences come from PBMCs, collected around atezolizumab (anti-PD-L1) treatment. These receptors were obtained from a man aged 50 to 59 with urothelial cancer. CDR3s include the opening cysteine and the closing phenylalanine or tryptophan. D genes are given only for firm matches. Part of the rows lack a size; the others show once, few, many or a class for expanded clones.

length	size	V	J	D	CDR3	DNA
16	.	TRBV7-9	TRBJ2-5	.	CASSLRGGADQETQYF	TGTGCCAGCAGCTTAAGGGGGGGGGCCGACCAAGAGACCCAGTACTTC
14	.	TRBV30	TRBJ2-4	.	CAWTSGLAKNIQYF	TGTGCCTGGACGTCAGGGCTAGCCAAAAACATTCAGTACTTC
15	.	TRBV25-1	TRBJ2-7	TRBD1	CASSELGTGGREQYF	TGTGCCAGCAGTGAACTCGGGACAGGGGGACGCGAGCAGTACTTC
12	.	TRBV5-1	TRBJ2-5	.	CASSSTQETQYF	TGCGCCAGCAGCTCGACACAAGAGACCCAGTACTTC
16	.	TRBV18	TRBJ2-3	TRBD2	CASSPGSGGSTDTQYF	TGTGCCAGCTCACCGGGTAGCGGGGGGAGCACAGATACGCAGTATTTT
17	.	TRBV9	TRBJ2-7	TRBD2	CASSVAPTSGSSYEQYF	TGTGCCAGCAGCGTAGCCCCGACTAGCGGGAGCTCCTACGAGCAGTACTTC
16	.	TRBV5-4	TRBJ2-1	TRBD1	CASSRKLGTGVREQFF	TGTGCCAGCAGCAGAAAACTCGGGACAGGGGTTCGTGAGCAGTTCTTC
13	.	TRBV2	TRBJ1-2	.	CASSEVSSGGYTF	TGTGCCAGCAGTGAAGTCTCAAGTGGCGGCTACACCTTC
15	few	TRBV11-2	TRBJ2-1	TRBD2	CASSLGGTSGGEQFF	TGTGCCAGCAGCTTAGGTGGGACTAGCGGGGGTGAGCAGTTCTTC
16	.	TRBV6-5	TRBJ2-5	TRBD1	CASSYSGTGVGETQYF	TGTGCCAGCAGTTACAGTGGGACAGGGGTGGGGGAGACCCAGTACTTC
14	.	TRBV30	TRBJ1-5	.	CAWSVPAGVQPQHF	TGTGCCTGGAGTGTACCCGCAGGGGTTCAGCCCCAGCATTTT
14	.	TRBV18	TRBJ2-7	.	CASSPPIGSTEQYF	TGTGCCAGCTCACCACCGATCGGGTCTACGGAGCAGTACTTC
12	.	TRBV19	TRBJ1-5	TRBD1	CASDRGNQPQHF	TGTGCCAGTGACAGGGGGAATCAGCCCCAGCATTTT
13	.	TRBV5-1	TRBJ2-1	.	CASSLVFSGEQFF	TGCGCCAGCAGCTTGGTGTTTAGCGGTGAGCAGTTCTTC
15	.	TRBV4-3	TRBJ2-2	.	CASNEGGGYTGELFF	TGCGCCAGCAACGAGGGAGGGGGGTACACCGGGGAGCTGTTTTTT
13	.	TRBV6-6	TRBJ2-7	.	CASSYFFRDEQYF	TGTGCCAGCAGTTACTTTTTCCGGGACGAGCAGTACTTC
12	.	TRBV6-6	TRBJ1-1	.	CASSYTTPGKFF	TGTGCCAGCAGTTACACCACCCCAGGGAAATTCTTT
18	.	TRBV2	TRBJ2-3	TRBD2	CASSLAGLAGVLSDTQYF	TGTGCCAGCAGCCTAGCGGGACTAGCGGGAGTGCTGTCAGATACGCAGTATTTT
14	.	TRBV6-5	TRBJ2-7	.	CASSASPSSYEQYF	TGTGCCAGCAGTGCGTCGCCTAGCTCCTACGAGCAGTACTTC
14	once	TRBV7-9	TRBJ1-5	.	CASSFGGRGQPQHF	TGTGCCAGCAGCTTTGGGGGGAGAGGGCAGCCCCAGCATTTT
12	.	TRBV7-8	TRBJ1-2	TRBD1	CASSRDRVGYTF	TGTGCCAGCAGCCGGGACAGGGTTGGCTACACCTTC
14	.	TRBV25-1	TRBJ2-1	TRBD2	CASSHREAHNEQFF	TGTGCCAGCAGCCACCGGGAGGCCCACAATGAGCAGTTCTTC